This is a list of T cell receptor beta chains from one sample in a study of PD-1 and CTLA-4 blockade in melanoma. Method: immunoSEQ multiplex PCR; TCRdb's copy keeps in-frame clones and lacks some. The sample contains around 21,000 clones, 70% to 90% of which appear only once. Sequencing was performed on CD8+ T cells from peripheral blood, taken before anti-PD-1 treatment. The source of these receptors is a human donor with melanoma. CDR3s include the opening cysteine and the closing phenylalanine or tryptophan. The order of the fields is V gene, clone size, D gene, J gene, CDR3 DNA, CDR3 protein. A D gene is named only where the DNA matches it firmly. Size values are once, few and many counts, or a class for expanded clones, and some rows have none.

TRBV13	.	TRBD1	TRBJ1-2	TGTGCCAGCAGCTTGTTTACGGGACAGCTCGATGGCTACACCTTC	CASSLFTGQLDGYTF
TRBV19	.	TRBD1	TRBJ2-7	TGTGCCAGTAGTATAGGACAGGGCGGCTACGAGCAGTACTTC	CASSIGQGGYEQYF
TRBV5-5	.	TRBD2	TRBJ2-5	TGTGCCAGCAGCTTGGGACTAGCGGGGGGAGAGACCCAGTACTTC	CASSLGLAGGETQYF
TRBV6-5	.	TRBD1	TRBJ1-2	TGTGCCAGCAGCGGACAGGGGGCAGCCCATGGCTACACCTTC	CASSGQGAAHGYTF
TRBV7-8	.	.	TRBJ2-7	TGTGCCAGCAGCTCCCCCGGGACCTACGAGCAGTACTTC	CASSSPGTYEQYF
TRBV13	.	.	TRBJ1-6	TGTGCCAGCAGCTTAGGCGGCGGAGCCTCCTATAATTCACCCCTCCACTTT	CASSLGGGASYNSPLHF
TRBV12-3/TRBV12-4	.	.	TRBJ2-3	TGTGCCAGCAGTTTAGGGGTCCCCGGTACGCAGTATTTT	CASSLGVPGTQYF
TRBV15	once	TRBD1	TRBJ2-5	TGTGCCACCAGCGGGACAGGAGCCCAAGAGACCCAGTACTTC	CATSGTGAQETQYF
TRBV9	few	.	TRBJ2-1	TGTGCCAGCAGCGTAGAGAGAGGGGGTAGCTACAATGAGCAGTTCTTC	CASSVERGGSYNEQFF
TRBV24-1	.	.	TRBJ2-2	TGTGCCACCAGTGAACCTCCTAGTGGTATGACCGGGGAGCTGTTTTTT	CATSEPPSGMTGELFF
TRBV14	.	TRBD1	TRBJ1-6	TGTGCCAGCAGCCAGCGACAGGGGGCTAGGAATTCACCCCTCCACTTT	CASSQRQGARNSPLHF
TRBV27	.	TRBD1	TRBJ1-6	TGTGCCAGCAGTTTATCGGTTCCGGGACAGGGGGCTAATTCACCCCTCCACTTT	CASSLSVPGQGANSPLHF
TRBV13	.	TRBD2	TRBJ2-1	TGTGCCAGCAGCTTAGGACTAGCGGGGTCTTACAATGAGCAGTTCTTC	CASSLGLAGSYNEQFF
TRBV6-1	.	.	TRBJ1-1	TGTGCCAGCAGTGAAGGTCGGCAGAAACAGAACACTGAAGCTTTCTTT	CASSEGRQKQNTEAFF
TRBV5-6	.	.	TRBJ1-1	TGTGCCAGCAGCTCTGGGCGGCACGAAGCTTTCTTT	CASSSGRHEAFF
TRBV7-9	.	TRBD2	TRBJ2-3	TGTGCCAGCAGCTCTACTAGCGGGGGGCCCACAGATACGCAGTATTTT	CASSSTSGGPTDTQYF
TRBV2	.	.	TRBJ2-1	TGTGCCAGCAGTCTGGAAACAGAGGGCAATGAGCAGTTCTTC	CASSLETEGNEQFF
TRBV19	few	TRBD1	TRBJ1-2	TGTGCCAGTACGGGGACAGGGGAAGGCTATGGCTACACCTTC	CASTGTGEGYGYTF
TRBV4-1	once	.	TRBJ1-5	TGCGCCAGCAGCCAAGGAGGGGTTCTCGGGAATCAGCCCCAGCATTTT	CASSQGGVLGNQPQHF
TRBV3-1/TRBV3-2	.	.	TRBJ2-3	TGTGCCAGCAGCCTCGACCTAGAGCCGGGTAGCACAGATACGCAGTATTTT	CASSLDLEPGSTDTQYF
TRBV29-1	.	.	TRBJ1-1	TGCAGCGCGTTGCCCCACCAGAACACTGAAGCTTTCTTT	CSALPHQNTEAFF
TRBV6-5	.	.	TRBJ2-2	TGTGCCAGCAGTTACTCCGGAAACACCGGGGAGCTGTTTTTT	CASSYSGNTGELFF
TRBV5-5	once	.	TRBJ1-1	TGTGCCAGCAGTTTGGAGGGGTGGAACACTGAAGCTTTCTTT	CASSLEGWNTEAFF
TRBV2	.	TRBD1	TRBJ1-2	TGTGCCAGCATGGACAGGCCTGGCTATGGCTACACCTTC	CASMDRPGYGYTF
TRBV5-4	.	.	TRBJ1-1	TGTGCCAGCAGCTTGGCGGGCAGGGAAGCTTTCTTT	CASSLAGREAFF
TRBV2	.	.	TRBJ1-4	TGTGCCAGCAGTGAGCACAATGCTAATGAAAAACTGTTTTTT	CASSEHNANEKLFF